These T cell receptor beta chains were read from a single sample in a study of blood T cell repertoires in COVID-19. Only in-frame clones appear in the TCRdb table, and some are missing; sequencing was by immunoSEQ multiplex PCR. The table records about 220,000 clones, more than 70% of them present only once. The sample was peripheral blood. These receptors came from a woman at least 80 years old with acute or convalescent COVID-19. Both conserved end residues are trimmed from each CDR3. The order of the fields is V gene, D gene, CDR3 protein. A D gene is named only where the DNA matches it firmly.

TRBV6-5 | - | ASSYPTDYEQY
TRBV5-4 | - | ASSLAPVYGYT
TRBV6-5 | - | ASSYSTTGLLGYT
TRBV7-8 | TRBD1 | ASSRAGQGPNQPQH
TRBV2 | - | ASSVILVSGYT
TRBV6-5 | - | ASSYRVSDTQY
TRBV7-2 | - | ASSIPQGNIQY
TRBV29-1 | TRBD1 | SAGTGADTQY
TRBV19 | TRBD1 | ASSTKGQSYQPQH
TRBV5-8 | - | ASSLDRGQIREAF
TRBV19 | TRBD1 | ASRTVGQSLRNQPQH
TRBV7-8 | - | ASSRDRSPDTQY
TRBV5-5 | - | ASSFMRGSATEAF
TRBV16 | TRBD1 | ASSLQGGTNEKLF
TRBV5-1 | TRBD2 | ASSFFSGGTDTQY
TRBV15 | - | ATSRDRGLLSGNQPQH
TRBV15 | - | ATSREEVIRVRGSGNTIY
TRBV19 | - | ASSNRTVNGYT
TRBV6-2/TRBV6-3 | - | ASSSGGETQY
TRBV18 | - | ASSPLDGQASYEQY
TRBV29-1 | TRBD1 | SVERDRYYGYT
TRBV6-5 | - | ASLERGYEQY
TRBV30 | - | AWNLANYGYT
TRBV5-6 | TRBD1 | ASRENRDRINEKLF
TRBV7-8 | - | ASSLALENNQPQH
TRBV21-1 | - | ASSSRDRGCMNTEAF
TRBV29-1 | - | SVGTMNTEAF
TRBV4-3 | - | ASSPNLQPDTEAF
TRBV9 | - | ASSEAPGSHTEAF
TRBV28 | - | ASRLSGYGYT
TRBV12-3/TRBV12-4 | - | ASSLSVFYGYT
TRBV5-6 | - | ASNHLGAGLNYGYT
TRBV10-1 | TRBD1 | ASSEGATGSGNTIY
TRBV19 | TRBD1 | ASKVGQGNTEAF
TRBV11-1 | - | ASSFNLLRNTEAF
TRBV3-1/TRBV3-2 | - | ASSQDRDSPLH
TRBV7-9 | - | ASSPGVHTDTQY
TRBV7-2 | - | ASSQITAYEQY
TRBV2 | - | ASSEKTGRQETQY
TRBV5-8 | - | ASSFLSNQPQH
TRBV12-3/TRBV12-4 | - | ASSLRPKEQF